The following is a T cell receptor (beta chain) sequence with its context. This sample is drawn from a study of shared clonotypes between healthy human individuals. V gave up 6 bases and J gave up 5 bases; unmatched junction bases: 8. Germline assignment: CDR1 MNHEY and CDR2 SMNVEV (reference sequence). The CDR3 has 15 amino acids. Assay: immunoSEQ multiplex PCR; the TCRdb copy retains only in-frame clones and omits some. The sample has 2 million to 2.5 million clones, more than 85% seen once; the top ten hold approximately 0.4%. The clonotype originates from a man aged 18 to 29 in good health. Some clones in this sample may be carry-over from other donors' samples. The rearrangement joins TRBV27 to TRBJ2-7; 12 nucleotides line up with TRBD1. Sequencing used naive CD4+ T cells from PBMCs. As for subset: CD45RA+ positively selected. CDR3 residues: CASRQTGTGGHEQYF. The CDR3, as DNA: TGTGCCAGCAGGCAAACCGGGACAGGGGGCCACGAGCAGTACTTC.